This TCR beta chain was recorded in a study of blood T cells in healthy people across ages. General study points: The unsorted PBMCs prevented any conclusive comparison of naive versus antigen-experienced cells.

A sample-barcoded 5' primer and a J-beta primer mix were used in a second PCR of roughly 7 to 11 cycles. From each sample, at least 2.5 million paired-end reads containing CDR3 were obtained. TCRdb reprocessed the 5' RACE reads via MiXCR and lists one record per CDR3 protein. The repertoire has about 1,500,000 distinct CDR3 sequences, 42% of them found once; the top ten carry 7.9%. As to this clonotype: Its target is not known.

Extracted total RNA amounted to at least 5.5 micrograms for each sample. The germline V gene encodes CDR1 SGHVS and CDR2 FQNEAQ. This CDR3 has 15 residues. Sequenced sample: blood. The chain carries TRBV7-8 and TRBJ2-5; 11 bases map to TRBD2. TRBJ2-7 matches the DNA end more closely, so the J call is doubtful. The clonotype comes from a young woman in good health. CDR3 nucleotide sequence: TGTGCCAGCAGCTTCCCGACTAGCGGGAAGCACGAGCAGTACTTC. Translating it yields CASSFPTSGKHEQYF.